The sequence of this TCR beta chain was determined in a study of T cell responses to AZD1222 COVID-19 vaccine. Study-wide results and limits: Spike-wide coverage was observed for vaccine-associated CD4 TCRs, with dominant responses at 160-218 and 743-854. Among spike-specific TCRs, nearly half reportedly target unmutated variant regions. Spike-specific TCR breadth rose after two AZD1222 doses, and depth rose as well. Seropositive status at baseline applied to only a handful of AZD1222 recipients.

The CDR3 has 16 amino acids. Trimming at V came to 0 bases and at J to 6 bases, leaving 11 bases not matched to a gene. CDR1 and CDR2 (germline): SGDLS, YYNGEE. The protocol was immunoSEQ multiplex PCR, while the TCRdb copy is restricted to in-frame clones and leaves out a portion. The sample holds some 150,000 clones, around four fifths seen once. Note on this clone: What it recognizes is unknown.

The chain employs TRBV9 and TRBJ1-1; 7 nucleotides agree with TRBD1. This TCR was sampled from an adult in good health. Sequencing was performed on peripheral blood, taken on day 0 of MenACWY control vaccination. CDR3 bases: TGTGCCAGCAGCGTAGACTACATGACAGGGAGATCTGAAGCTTTCTTT. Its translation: CASSVDYMTGRSEAFF.